This T cell receptor beta chain appears in the sequencing data of a study of CD8+ T cells in alopecia areata. J gave up 8 bases and V 6 bases, and 12 bases lay outside the gene matches. Germline V CDR1 and CDR2: LNHNV, YYDKDF (reference sequence). The CDR3 loop spans 15 amino acids. Study observations and caveats: Within the top 100, expanded CD8+ clones significantly decreased with tofacitinib, as did scalp clonality. Association of baseline CD8+ expansion with response is uncertain owing to one nonresponder. Under tofacitinib, numerous expanded lesional clonotypes remained detectable in scalp and blood.

This clone was detected a few times. Its antigen is undetermined. Treatment indicated: oral pan-JAK inhibitor, 5-10 mg twice daily. RNA extraction was followed by reverse transcription into cDNA, which acted as the sequencing template. TCRdb keeps only in-frame clones here, not all; method: immunoSEQ multiplex PCR. The table has approximately 110,000 clones, around three fifths seen once. The starting material was CD8+ T cells sorted from blood, obtained at week 24, from a patient treated with tofacitinib. The chain recombines TRBV15 with TRBJ2-1; 8 positions agree with TRBD2. The source is a human donor with alopecia areata. CDR3 region: CATSSERGQFYEQFF. DNA for the CDR3: TGTGCCACCAGTTCAGAGCGGGGGCAATTCTATGAGCAGTTCTTC.